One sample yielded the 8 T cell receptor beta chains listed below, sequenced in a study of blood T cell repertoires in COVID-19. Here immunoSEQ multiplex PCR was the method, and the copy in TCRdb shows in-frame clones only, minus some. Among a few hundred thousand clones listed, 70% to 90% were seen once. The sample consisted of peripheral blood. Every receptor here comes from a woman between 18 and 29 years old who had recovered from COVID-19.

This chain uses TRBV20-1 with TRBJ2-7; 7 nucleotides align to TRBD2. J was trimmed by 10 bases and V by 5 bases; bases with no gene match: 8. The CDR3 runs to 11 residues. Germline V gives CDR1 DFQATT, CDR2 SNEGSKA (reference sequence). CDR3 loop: CSAGGGFNQYF. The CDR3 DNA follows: TGCAGTGCTGGGGGAGGGTTCAATCAGTACTTC.

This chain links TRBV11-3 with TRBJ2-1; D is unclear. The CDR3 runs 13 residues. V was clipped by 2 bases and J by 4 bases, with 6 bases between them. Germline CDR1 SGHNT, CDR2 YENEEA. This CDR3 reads CASSLSAYNEQFF. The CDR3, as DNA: TGTGCCAGCAGCTTAAGCGCTTACAATGAGCAGTTCTTC.

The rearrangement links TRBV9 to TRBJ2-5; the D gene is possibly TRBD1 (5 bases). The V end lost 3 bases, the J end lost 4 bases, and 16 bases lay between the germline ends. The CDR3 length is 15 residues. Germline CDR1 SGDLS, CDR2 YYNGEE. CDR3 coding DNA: TGTGCCAGCAGCGAGTCGTCAGGGTACCGAGAGACCCAGTACTTC. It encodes CASSESSGYRETQYF.

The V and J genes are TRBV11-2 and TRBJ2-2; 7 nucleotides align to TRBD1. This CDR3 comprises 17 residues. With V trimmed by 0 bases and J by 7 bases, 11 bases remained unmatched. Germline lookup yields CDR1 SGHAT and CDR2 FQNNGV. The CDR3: CASSLEKGALLVGELFF. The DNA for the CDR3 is TGTGCCAGCAGCTTAGAAAAGGGGGCCCTTCTTGTCGGGGAGCTGTTTTTT.

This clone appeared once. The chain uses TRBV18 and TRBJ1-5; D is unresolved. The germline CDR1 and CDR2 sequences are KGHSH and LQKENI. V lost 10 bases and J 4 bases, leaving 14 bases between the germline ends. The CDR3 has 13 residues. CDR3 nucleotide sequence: TGTGCCAACTCGGGAGGGAAGAATCAGCCCCAGCATTTT. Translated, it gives CANSGGKNQPQHF. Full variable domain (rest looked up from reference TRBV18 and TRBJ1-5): NAGVMQNPRHLVRRRGQEARLRCSPMKGHSHVYWYRQLPEEGLKFMVYLQKENIIDESGMPKERFSAEFPKEGPSILRIQQVVRGDSAAYFCANSGGKNQPQHFGDGTRLSIL.

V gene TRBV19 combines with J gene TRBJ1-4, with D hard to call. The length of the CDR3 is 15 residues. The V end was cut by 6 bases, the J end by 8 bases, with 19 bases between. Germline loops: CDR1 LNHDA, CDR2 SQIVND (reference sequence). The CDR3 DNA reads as TGTGCCAGTAGATTGGGCCTCGGAGGGCGGGAAAAACTGTTTTTT. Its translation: CASRLGLGGREKLFF.

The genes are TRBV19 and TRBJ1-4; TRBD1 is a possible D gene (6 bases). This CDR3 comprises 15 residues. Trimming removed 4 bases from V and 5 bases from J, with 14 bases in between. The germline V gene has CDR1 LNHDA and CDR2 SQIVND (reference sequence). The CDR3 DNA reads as TGTGCCAGTAGTACCAACAGGGAGGGGAATGAAAAACTGTTTTTT. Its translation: CASSTNREGNEKLFF.

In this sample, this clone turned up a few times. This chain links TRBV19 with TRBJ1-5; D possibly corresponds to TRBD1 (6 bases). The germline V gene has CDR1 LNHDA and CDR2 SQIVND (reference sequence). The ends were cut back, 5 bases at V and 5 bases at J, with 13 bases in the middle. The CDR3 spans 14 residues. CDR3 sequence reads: CASSLGQGYQPQHF. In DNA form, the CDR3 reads TGTGCCAGTAGTTTAGGTCAGGGGTATCAGCCCCAGCATTTT.